Shown below are 22 T cell receptor beta chains from a single sample sequenced in a study of cytomegalovirus exposure and HLA in healthy donors. The PCR had 60 Vbeta and 13 Jbeta primers. Here immunoSEQ multiplex PCR was the method, and the copy in TCRdb shows in-frame clones only, minus some. The listing contains about 100,000 clones. Material for sequencing was PBMCs. The receptors were sampled from a girl between 10 and 17 years old in good health and CMV-seropositive.

The genes are TRBV7-2 and TRBJ2-7, with TRBD1 matching over 7 bases. CDR1 SGHTA and CDR2 FQGNSA come from the germline V gene. The CDR3 runs to 16 residues. The J segment lost 3 bases and the V segment lost 4 bases, leaving 12 bases of the junction unmatched. DNA of the CDR3: TGTGCCAGCAGCTCTTTACCGGGACAGACTGTCTACGAGCAGTACTTC. It encodes CASSSLPGQTVYEQYF.

The CDR3 reads CASSAHQRGMGETQYF. CDR3 DNA: TGTGCCAGCAGCGCCCACCAGCGGGGGATGGGGGAGACCCAGTACTTC. The rearrangement links TRBV9 to TRBJ2-5; 8 bases line up with TRBD2. CDR1 and CDR2 (germline): SGDLS, YYNGEE. V shed 3 bases, J shed 5 bases, and the junction held 12 bases outside the gene matches. This CDR3 region has 16 residues.

The V and J genes are TRBV25-1 and TRBJ2-5; 10 bases are a match to TRBD2. The V gene's germline CDR1 is MGHDK and CDR2 SYGVNS. The ends lost 6 bases at V and 4 bases at J; junction bases unmatched: 11. CDR3 length: 16 residues. This chain's CDR3 is CASRGERGGLRETQYF. The DNA of the CDR3 is TGTGCCAGCAGGGGGGAGCGGGGGGGCCTTAGAGAGACCCAGTACTTC. The full variable domain, its missing parts supplied by reference TRBV25-1 and TRBJ2-5, is EADIYQTPRYLVIGTGKKITLECSQTMGHDKMYWYQQDPGMELHLIHYSYGVNSTEKGDLSSESTVSRIRTEHFPLTLESARPSHTSQYLCASRGERGGLRETQYFGPGTRLLVL.

CDR3 amino acids: CASSDSGGLEQFF. Written as DNA, the CDR3 is TGTGCCAGCAGTGACTCGGGGGGTCTTGAGCAGTTCTTC. The chain joins TRBV6-4 to TRBJ2-1; possible D gene TRBD2, 6 bases. The CDR3 consists of 13 residues. Trimming took 0 bases from V and 9 from J, leaving 9 bases between them. Germline CDR1 MRHNA, CDR2 SNTAGT.

Worth noting for this clone: The same CDR3 is also encoded by other DNA sequences in this sample. The V and J genes are TRBV19 and TRBJ2-3; 9 nucleotides agree with TRBD2. V dropped 3 bases and J dropped 1; count of bases not matched to a gene: 2. CDR3 length: 15 amino acids. Germline CDR1 reads LNHDA; CDR2 reads SQIVND (reference sequence). CDR3 DNA sequence: TGTGCCAGTAGTATTGTAGCGGGGGGCACAGATACGCAGTATTTT. It yields the protein CASSIVAGGTDTQYF.

The rearrangement uses TRBV30 and TRBJ1-1, with unresolved D. V lost 2 bases and J 6 bases, leaving 7 bases between the germline ends. CDR1 and CDR2 (germline): GTSNPN, SVGIG (reference sequence). This CDR3 spans 11 amino acids. The chain's CDR3 is CAWSWEAEAFF. The CDR3 DNA reads as TGTGCCTGGAGTTGGGAGGCTGAAGCTTTCTTT. Full variable domain (remainder filled in from reference TRBV30 and TRBJ1-1): SQTIHQWPATLVQPVGSPLSLECTVEGTSNPNLYWYRQAAGRGLQLLFYSVGIGQISSEVPQNLSASRPQDRQFILSSKKLLLSDSGFYLCAWSWEAEAFFGQGTRLTVV.

The rearrangement joins TRBV5-1 to TRBJ1-5; no clear D gene. Per germline, CDR1 SGHRS and CDR2 YFSETQ. The ends were cut back, 4 bases at V and 4 bases at J, with 9 bases in the middle. The CDR3 totals 13 residues. The DNA for the CDR3 is TGCGCCAGCAGCGCTGGGCCAAATCAGCCCCAGCATTTT. Residues: CASSAGPNQPQHF.

The V and J genes are TRBV28 and TRBJ2-5, with a possible D match to TRBD1 (6 bases). Germline CDR1 is MDHEN and CDR2 is SYDVKM. Trimming took 8 bases from V and 5 from J, leaving 18 bases between them. CDR3 length: 14 amino acids. The DNA for the CDR3 is TGTGCCAGCCGGACAGAACCGAACGCGGAGACCCAGTACTTC. Translation gives CASRTEPNAETQYF.

J is TRBJ2-7 and V is TRBV11-3; a possible D gene is TRBD2 (6 bases). Trimming took off 1 base at V and 3 bases at J, with 10 bases between the two ends. Germline assignment: CDR1 SGHNT and CDR2 YENEEA. The CDR3 has 14 amino acids. CDR3 residues: CASSLGRGNYEQYF. Here the CDR3 DNA reads TGTGCCAGCAGCTTAGGCCGGGGGAACTACGAGCAGTACTTC.

The genes are TRBV4-2 and TRBJ2-3, with 15 positions matching TRBD2. The CDR3 is 18 amino acids. Germline lookup yields CDR1 LGHNA and CDR2 YNFKEQ. Unmatched junction bases numbered 5, after V lost 3 bases and J lost 1 base. Written as DNA, the CDR3 is TGTGCCAGCAGCCACCGGACTAGCGGGGGGGCCGGCACAGATACGCAGTATTTT. This encodes CASSHRTSGGAGTDTQYF.

The chain carries TRBV7-9 and TRBJ2-5; TRBD2 matches 16 bases. The CDR3 spans 16 residues. V was pared by 4 bases and J by 3 bases, with 2 bases of the junction left unmatched. Germline V CDR1 and CDR2: SEHNR, FQNEAQ (reference sequence). CDR3 amino acids: CASSWGTSGGEETQYF. The CDR3 coding sequence is TGTGCCAGCAGCTGGGGGACTAGCGGGGGGGAAGAGACCCAGTACTTC.

This chain joins TRBV13 and TRBJ2-1; 7 bases match TRBD2. The CDR3 length is 14 residues. The trim removed 1 base at V and 3 bases at J, leaving 0 bases unmatched. Germline lookup yields CDR1 PRHDT and CDR2 FYEKMQ (reference sequence). The CDR3, as DNA: TGTGCCAGCAGCTTAGCGGGGGGCTACAATGAGCAGTTCTTC. This translates into CASSLAGGYNEQFF.

The chain carries TRBV19 and TRBJ2-5; D may be TRBD1 (6 bases). V gave up 4 bases and J gave up 2 bases, with 14 bases separating them. Germline-derived CDR1 and CDR2 are LNHDA and SQIVND (reference sequence). The CDR3 has 15 residues. The DNA of the CDR3 is TGTGCCAGTAGTACTCGACAGGAGACGCAAGAGACCCAGTACTTC. This translates into CASSTRQETQETQYF.

V and J are TRBV5-6 and TRBJ2-5, with 15 bases matching TRBD2. This CDR3 comprises 17 residues. Germline CDR1 and CDR2: SGHDT and YYEEEE. Trimming at V came to 4 bases and at J to 2 bases, leaving 6 bases not matched to a gene. CDR3 region: CASSIAGTSGGQETQYF. For the CDR3, the DNA is TGTGCCAGCAGCATCGCCGGGACTAGCGGGGGGCAAGAGACCCAGTACTTC.

The chain joins TRBV7-9 to TRBJ1-2, with D possibly TRBD1 on 5 matching bases. V dropped 4 bases and J dropped 1 base, with 10 bases sitting between them. The CDR3 is 14 residues long. Germline CDR1 reads SEHNR; CDR2 reads FQNEAQ (reference sequence). This CDR3 reads CASSSQGGNYGYTF. CDR3 DNA: TGTGCCAGCAGCTCGCAGGGAGGTAACTATGGCTACACCTTC.

The chain is built from TRBV6-5 and TRBJ2-1; 10 bases agree with TRBD1. The CDR3 spans 15 residues. Germline V gene sequence: CDR1 MNHEY, CDR2 SVGAGI. V was pared by 3 bases and J by 6 bases, with 5 bases of the junction left unmatched. CDR3: CASSYVDRGLNEQFF. CDR3 in DNA: TGTGCCAGCAGTTATGTTGACAGGGGGCTCAATGAGCAGTTCTTC.

The chain has TRBV4-3 and TRBJ2-5, with 13 bases aligning to TRBD2. After removal of 1 base from V and 3 bases from J, the junction contained 8 bases not matched to a gene. The CDR3 extends over 18 amino acids. Germline assignment: CDR1 LGHNA and CDR2 YSLEER. The chain's CDR3 is CASSQAETSGGREETQYF. The DNA for the CDR3 is TGCGCCAGCAGCCAAGCCGAGACTAGCGGGGGGCGGGAAGAGACCCAGTACTTC.

This chain uses TRBV15 with TRBJ2-5, with D tentatively TRBD1 (7 bases). This CDR3 is built from 16 residues. From germline, CDR1 is LNHNV and CDR2 YYDKDF (reference sequence). Trimming shortened V by 0 bases and J by 1 base, and 12 bases separated the two germline ends. The CDR3 loop reads CATSREPGGIQETQYF. DNA for the CDR3: TGTGCCACCAGCAGAGAACCAGGGGGGATCCAAGAGACCCAGTACTTC.

The rearrangement uses TRBV4-1 and TRBJ2-7; 7 nucleotides align to TRBD2. The CDR3 is made up of 14 amino acids. The V and J ends lost 1 base and 2 bases, in that order; junction bases with no gene match: 2. Germline V gene sequence: CDR1 MGHRA, CDR2 YSYEKL. This CDR3 reads CASSQGGGTYEQYF. Here the CDR3 DNA reads TGCGCCAGCAGCCAAGGGGGGGGGACCTACGAGCAGTACTTC.

This sequence joins TRBV7-6 and TRBJ2-2; tentative D call: TRBD1 (6 bases). CDR3 length equals 14 residues. The V gene lost 5 bases and the J gene lost 6 bases, with 13 bases spanning the gap. Germline V CDR1 and CDR2: SGHVS, FNYEAQ. For the CDR3, the DNA is TGTGCCAGCAGCCTCGCACAGGGAGCCGGGGAGCTGTTTTTT. It translates to CASSLAQGAGELFF. The complete variable domain, with remaining parts taken from reference TRBV7-6 and TRBJ2-2, reads GAGVSQSPRYKVTKRGQDVALRCDPISGHVSLYWYRQALGQGPEFLTYFNYEAQQDKSGLPNDRFSAERPEGSISTLTIQRTEQRDSAMYRCASSLAQGAGELFFGEGSRLTVL.

The chain links TRBV19 to TRBJ2-7; 9 positions agree with TRBD2. The junction had 7 bases not matched to a gene; V was cut back by 5 bases and J by 2 bases. The CDR3 is made up of 15 amino acids. Looked up from germline, CDR1 is LNHDA and CDR2 is SQIVND (reference sequence). DNA for the CDR3: TGTGCCAGTAGTGGCCGCTCTAGCGGGGCCTACGAGCAGTACTTC. Its protein product is CASSGRSSGAYEQYF.

This chain uses TRBV11-2 with TRBJ1-2; no firm D call. The CDR3 is 14 amino acids. Germline V gene sequence: CDR1 SGHAT, CDR2 FQNNGV. Trimming took 6 bases from V and 0 from J, leaving 11 bases between them. The CDR3 sequence: CASSRSAANYGYTF. DNA for the CDR3: TGTGCCAGCAGTAGAAGTGCGGCTAACTATGGCTACACCTTC.